A selection of T cell receptor beta chains follows, all from one sample in a study of blood T cell repertoires in COVID-19. TCRdb's table, derived via immunoSEQ multiplex PCR, lists solely in-frame clones and lacks some. The table lists hundreds of thousands of clones, 86% of them singletons. The specimen sequenced was peripheral blood. These receptors all stem from a woman in her seventies with COVID-19, enrolled during active disease. Each CDR3 is given with its conserved first and last residue. The order of the fields is clone size, V gene, D gene, J gene, CDR3 DNA, CDR3 protein. D genes are given only for firm matches. Not all rows give a size; the values are once, few, many and, for expanded clones, a class.

clone size: NA
V gene: TRBV5-1
D gene: TRBD2
J gene: TRBJ2-7
CDR3 DNA: TGCGCCAGCTCATCCGGGACTAGTCAAAACGAGCAGTACTTC
CDR3 protein: CASSSGTSQNEQYF

clone size: NA
V gene: TRBV28
D gene: NA
J gene: TRBJ1-3
CDR3 DNA: TGTGCCAGCAGAAGGGAGGACTCTGGAAACACCATATATTTT
CDR3 protein: CASRREDSGNTIYF

clone size: NA
V gene: TRBV6-1
D gene: NA
J gene: TRBJ1-5
CDR3 DNA: TGTGCCAGCAGTGAAGTAGTTCAGCCCCAGCATTTT
CDR3 protein: CASSEVVQPQHF

clone size: NA
V gene: TRBV2
D gene: NA
J gene: TRBJ1-6
CDR3 DNA: TGTGCCAGCAGTACCCTAGGGGGAGAGACTTCACCCCTCCACTTT
CDR3 protein: CASSTLGGETSPLHF

clone size: NA
V gene: TRBV4-2
D gene: TRBD2
J gene: TRBJ2-1
CDR3 DNA: TGTGCCAGCAGCCAAGTAGACAGCGGGGGGTACAATGAGCAGTTCTTC
CDR3 protein: CASSQVDSGGYNEQFF

clone size: NA
V gene: TRBV4-3
D gene: NA
J gene: TRBJ2-7
CDR3 DNA: TGCGCCAGCAGCCAACAGACCGGGGACGAGCAGTACTTC
CDR3 protein: CASSQQTGDEQYF

clone size: NA
V gene: TRBV29-1
D gene: NA
J gene: TRBJ1-1
CDR3 DNA: TGCAGCGGAGGACAGAGCAACACTGAAGCTTTCTTT
CDR3 protein: CSGGQSNTEAFF

clone size: NA
V gene: TRBV5-6
D gene: NA
J gene: TRBJ1-1
CDR3 DNA: TGTGCCAGCAGCTTGGACTTCGCTGAAGCTTTCTTT
CDR3 protein: CASSLDFAEAFF

clone size: few
V gene: TRBV11-3
D gene: NA
J gene: TRBJ2-7
CDR3 DNA: TGTGCCAGCAGCTTATTATCGGGGTACGAGCAGTACTTC
CDR3 protein: CASSLLSGYEQYF

clone size: few
V gene: TRBV4-1
D gene: NA
J gene: TRBJ1-2
CDR3 DNA: TGCGCCAGCGGAGAACCCCTCTATGGCTACACCTTC
CDR3 protein: CASGEPLYGYTF

clone size: NA
V gene: TRBV19
D gene: TRBD1
J gene: TRBJ2-3
CDR3 DNA: TGTGCCAGTAGTCCTCGGGACAGGGTCCCAGATACGCAGTATTTT
CDR3 protein: CASSPRDRVPDTQYF

clone size: NA
V gene: TRBV19
D gene: TRBD1
J gene: TRBJ1-2
CDR3 DNA: TGTGCCAGTAGTGGACGGGACAGGGACCGGGCCTATGGCTACACCTTC
CDR3 protein: CASSGRDRDRAYGYTF

clone size: few
V gene: TRBV5-4
D gene: NA
J gene: TRBJ1-2
CDR3 DNA: TGTGCCAGCAGCAGAACGGGGATGGATGGCTACACCTTC
CDR3 protein: CASSRTGMDGYTF

clone size: once
V gene: TRBV5-8
D gene: NA
J gene: TRBJ2-1
CDR3 DNA: TGTGCCAGCAGCCTGAGCATGTCGGACTCCTCCTACAATGAGCAGTTCTTC
CDR3 protein: CASSLSMSDSSYNEQFF

clone size: NA
V gene: TRBV5-1
D gene: TRBD1
J gene: TRBJ2-7
CDR3 DNA: TGCGCCAGCAGCTTGGAAGGACAGGGAGGCGACGAGCAGTACTTC
CDR3 protein: CASSLEGQGGDEQYF

clone size: NA
V gene: TRBV19
D gene: NA
J gene: TRBJ2-3
CDR3 DNA: TGTGCCAGTAGTATAGGGTACGGGGGCACAGATACGCAGTATTTT
CDR3 protein: CASSIGYGGTDTQYF

clone size: once
V gene: TRBV27
D gene: NA
J gene: TRBJ1-1
CDR3 DNA: TGTGCCAGCAGTTCCCAGGGGTTTGGGACTGAAGCTTTCTTT
CDR3 protein: CASSSQGFGTEAFF

clone size: NA
V gene: TRBV7-8
D gene: NA
J gene: TRBJ1-2
CDR3 DNA: TGTGCCAGCAGCCCCACCCGCGACAGAACTAACTATGGCTACACCTTC
CDR3 protein: CASSPTRDRTNYGYTF

clone size: NA
V gene: TRBV5-6
D gene: TRBD1
J gene: TRBJ1-3
CDR3 DNA: TGTGCCAGCAGCCGGACAGGGGGCCTCGTGATCTCTGGAAACACCATATATTTT
CDR3 protein: CASSRTGGLVISGNTIYF

clone size: NA
V gene: TRBV2
D gene: NA
J gene: TRBJ1-6
CDR3 DNA: TGTGCCAGCAGCGTCCTAAGCTCCTATAATTCACCCCTCCACTTT
CDR3 protein: CASSVLSSYNSPLHF

clone size: NA
V gene: TRBV9
D gene: NA
J gene: TRBJ2-7
CDR3 DNA: TGTGCCAGCAGCGTCGGGGGAGACCCAGCCTACGAGCAGTACTTC
CDR3 protein: CASSVGGDPAYEQYF

clone size: NA
V gene: TRBV3-1/TRBV3-2
D gene: TRBD1
J gene: TRBJ2-3
CDR3 DNA: TGTGCCAGCAGCCAAATCAGGGGGTCGGATACGCAGTATTTT
CDR3 protein: CASSQIRGSDTQYF

clone size: once
V gene: TRBV5-1
D gene: NA
J gene: TRBJ1-2
CDR3 DNA: TGCGCCAGCAGCTTGGCGGACCGGGAGGCTACTAACTATGGCTACACCTTC
CDR3 protein: CASSLADREATNYGYTF

clone size: NA
V gene: TRBV19
D gene: NA
J gene: TRBJ2-5
CDR3 DNA: TGTGCCAGTAGCATAGGGATCCGGGAGCAAGAGACCCAGTACTTC
CDR3 protein: CASSIGIREQETQYF

clone size: NA
V gene: TRBV3-1/TRBV3-2
D gene: TRBD2
J gene: TRBJ2-3
CDR3 DNA: TGTGCCAGCAGCGCACGGGGGGGCCTAGATACGCAGTATTTT
CDR3 protein: CASSARGGLDTQYF

clone size: NA
V gene: TRBV10-1
D gene: NA
J gene: TRBJ2-7
CDR3 DNA: TGCGCCAGCAGTGAGGTCAGGGCCCCAGAGCAGTACTTC
CDR3 protein: CASSEVRAPEQYF

clone size: once
V gene: TRBV6-6
D gene: NA
J gene: TRBJ1-2
CDR3 DNA: TGTGCCAGCAGTCCTACGGAGGACAGATATGGCTACACCTTC
CDR3 protein: CASSPTEDRYGYTF

clone size: NA
V gene: TRBV19
D gene: NA
J gene: TRBJ1-6
CDR3 DNA: TGTGCCAGTAGTATCCCGCAGGGATATAATTCACCCCTCCACTTT
CDR3 protein: CASSIPQGYNSPLHF

clone size: few
V gene: TRBV5-1
D gene: NA
J gene: TRBJ1-4
CDR3 DNA: TGCGCCAGCAGCTTGGGGACAACACCCAGCCAGGAAAAACTGTTTTTT
CDR3 protein: CASSLGTTPSQEKLFF

clone size: NA
V gene: TRBV30
D gene: NA
J gene: TRBJ1-6
CDR3 DNA: TGTGCCTGGAGTGTACCCGGCGGCATTAATTCACCCCTCCACTTT
CDR3 protein: CAWSVPGGINSPLHF

clone size: NA
V gene: TRBV18
D gene: TRBD2
J gene: TRBJ2-7
CDR3 DNA: TGTGCCAGCTCACTGGGAGGGTTCTACGAGCAGTACTTC
CDR3 protein: CASSLGGFYEQYF

clone size: NA
V gene: TRBV5-1
D gene: TRBD2
J gene: TRBJ2-7
CDR3 DNA: TGCGCCAGCAGCTTGGGGCCTCTCGGGACTAGCCAGCATAAGCAGTACTTC
CDR3 protein: CASSLGPLGTSQHKQYF

clone size: few
V gene: TRBV3-1/TRBV3-2
D gene: NA
J gene: TRBJ2-5
CDR3 DNA: TGTGCCAGCAGCCAAGAGTCAGGGTCTCAAGAGACCCAGTACTTC
CDR3 protein: CASSQESGSQETQYF